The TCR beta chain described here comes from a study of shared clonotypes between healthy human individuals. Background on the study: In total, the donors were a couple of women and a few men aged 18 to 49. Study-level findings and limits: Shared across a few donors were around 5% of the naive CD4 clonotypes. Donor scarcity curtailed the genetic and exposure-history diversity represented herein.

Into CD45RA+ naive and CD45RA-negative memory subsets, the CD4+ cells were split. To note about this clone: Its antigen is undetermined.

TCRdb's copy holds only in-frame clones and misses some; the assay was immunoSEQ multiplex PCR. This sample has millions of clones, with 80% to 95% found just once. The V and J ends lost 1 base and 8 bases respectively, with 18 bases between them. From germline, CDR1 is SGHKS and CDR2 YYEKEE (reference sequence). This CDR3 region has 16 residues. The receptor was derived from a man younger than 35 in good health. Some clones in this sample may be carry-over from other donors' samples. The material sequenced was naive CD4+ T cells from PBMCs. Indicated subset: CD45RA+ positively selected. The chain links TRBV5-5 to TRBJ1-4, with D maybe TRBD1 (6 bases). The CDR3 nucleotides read TGTGCCAGCAGCTTGCTCGCAGGGGTGAATGCGGAAAAACTGTTTTTT. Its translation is CASSLLAGVNAEKLFF.